The clone carrying this T cell receptor (beta chain) was detected only a few times. The antigen is undetermined. CD4+ cells of the naive, central memory, regulatory and stem cell-like memory types were sorted via CD45RO/CCR7/CD25/CD127/CD95/CD27. This specimen belongs to a study of beta chain features in type 1 diabetes. V shed 5 bases and J 7 bases; nucleotides not matched to a gene: 7. Per the germline V gene, CDR1 is SQVTM and CDR2 is ANQGSEA. The CDR3 is 13 amino acids. Study findings and constraints: Type 1 diabetes patients showed a moderate but significant shortening of TCRB CDR3s in all four CD4+ subsets. For patients, the naive, central memory and Treg TCRB repertoires appeared more alike than for healthy donors. Possibly, sequencing cDNA over-represented cells that had high TCR expression levels.

As every portion of the isolated RNA was reverse transcribed, the sequencing read expressed TCRB transcripts. Generated by immunoSEQ multiplex PCR, the TCRdb table keeps only in-frame clones and is missing some. This table has around 310,000 clones, approximately 9.9% appearing once. The V and J genes are TRBV29-1 and TRBJ2-2, with TRBD2 matching 7 bases. This TCR came from a woman younger than 45 in good health. The sample comprised naive CD4+ T cells from blood. The CDR3 DNA follows: TGCAGCGTTCGGCGGGAGTCGGTCGGGGAGCTGTTTTTT. It specifies CSVRRESVGELFF.